This entry is about one T cell receptor (beta chain). The target of this receptor is not known. There are no base qualities to consult, and no much larger clone falls within one base. Participants in the prospective study were enrolled through a virtual design, were aged about 18 to 90 years, and lived in some 24 United States geographic areas. In the prospective study, cohorts were assigned on the basis of participant-reported clinical history obtained from a screening survey and a study questionnaire. Recovered participants in ImmuneRACE Cohort 3 were defined as having two consecutive negative NP/OP PCR tests, clearance from a healthcare professional, or resolution of symptoms. In the prospective study, mobile phlebotomists collected whole blood, serum and a nasopharyngeal or oropharyngeal swab from each participant. Prospective study participants could optionally give additional blood draws and questionnaires over an approximately 2-month period. Blood samples from the prospective study were shipped frozen or at room temperature prior to DNA extraction.

From the germline V gene (reference sequence), CDR1 is LGHDT and CDR2 is YNNKEL. The CDR3 measures 19 amino acids from cysteine to phenylalanine. Of all the DNA, just the CDR3 is kept, 57 bases in frame from base 1. Germline trimming amounts to 2 bases on V and 0 bases on J, with 13 as the count of junction bases outside the gene matches. The record originates from a study of blood T cell repertoires in COVID-19 (dated by TCRdb to the early 2020s). As for the study more broadly: Samples from collaborators originated in the United States, Italy and Spain and spanned both the acute and convalescent phases of COVID-19. The sample metadata nearly always contained a de-identified subject ID, COVID-19 status, age in years and sex. Where HLA class I and class II types were available, the types were taken from metadata supplied by the sample provider, not from assay-based typing. Deeply sampled blood TCRbeta repertoires from subjects exposed to, actively infected with, or recovered from COVID-19 were included in the dataset. The prospective study material was composed of cDNA or gDNA derived from T cells, B-cell-depleted T cells, or PBMCs. The repertoires were made available in a free public database intended to serve as a resource for research on the immune response to SARS-CoV-2. The samples were drawn from two sources: the first 160 participants of the ongoing ImmuneRACE study, and approximately 1,300 subjects contributed by 6 global collaborators. The research as a whole found: How much clinical and demographic metadata was included differed by source and by participant, and the metadata was provided uncurated.

TCRbeta CDR3 regions were amplified from genomic DNA using the immunoSEQ Assay, a bias-controlled multiplex PCR. The study's processing was this. Within the assay, amplification of reference gene primers was used to estimate how many nucleated cells each sample contained. To quantify the absolute abundance of each unique TCRbeta CDR3 rearrangement, sequence reads were collapsed and filtered. Productive Simpson clonality was computed per sample as the square root of Simpson's diversity index over productive rearrangements. TCRdb took over this immuneACCESS table, retaining in-frame rearrangements with V and J assigned. Such tables are incomplete; in checked studies, under half of the missing clones stem from an unresolved V gene, and the remainder is unexplained. For V, J and clone size, that table is used; D and trimming come from the DNA. The sample table lists 250,000 or so clones, 80% to 90% of them with a count of one. About 1.7% of the sample lies in the top ten.

The chain couples TRBV3-1 (or the pseudogene TRBV3-2) to TRBJ1-1, and 9 junctional nucleotides match TRBD1. This TCR came from a middle-aged man who had recovered from COVID-19. What was sequenced was PBMCs or T cells enriched from blood (not recorded which). The sequence in DNA is TGTGCCAGCAGCCAAAGCGGGAGACAGGGGGGCTGGATGAACACTGAAGCTTTCTTT. It codes for CASSQSGRQGGWMNTEAFF.